This T cell receptor beta chain was sequenced in a study of identical twins. Whole-study results and caveats: Within cord blood, abundant beta clonotypes carried fewer insertions, but memory repertoires showed no such trend.

The CDR3 consists of 17 residues. The junction had 11 bases not matched to a gene; V was cut back by 1 base and J by 1 base. Germline assignment: CDR1 SGHTS and CDR2 YDEGEE. Template switching, a step in the protocol, added a universal primer site, and cDNA carried unique molecular identifiers. TCRdb processed the 5' RACE reads anew with MiXCR; each CDR3 protein has one entry. The sample consists of hundreds of thousands of distinct CDR3 sequences, more than 9% of them appearing once. Only healthy Caucasians were enrolled as donors. Concerning this clonotype itself: Antigen specificity is unknown.

These data also featured in a second study, about yellow fever vaccine responses in identical twins. That paper adds: Vaccine-induced T cell responses in twins were reportedly observed to appear partly convergent, partly personalized.

This clonotype was obtained from a woman aged 18 to 35 in good health. V is TRBV5-8 and J is TRBJ2-7; 7 nucleotides agree with TRBD1. Material: CD8+ T cells sorted from blood. CDR3 sequence reads: CASSLLTTGTVSYEQYF. CDR3 nucleotides: TGTGCCAGCAGCTTGCTCACCACCGGGACAGTTTCCTACGAGCAGTACTTC.